Presented here are 17 T cell receptor beta chains from one specimen sequenced in a study of blood T cell repertoires in COVID-19. The table came from immunoSEQ multiplex PCR; TCRdb's copy has only in-frame clones and leaves some out. The table lists a few hundred thousand clones, around 88% of them singletons. Sequenced: peripheral blood. These receptors were taken from a woman in her twenties or thirties who had recovered from COVID-19.

This clone turned up a few times. V usage is TRBV4-2 and J usage is TRBJ2-7; no clear D. The CDR3 extends over 15 amino acids. Trimming pared 0 bases from V and 4 bases from J, leaving 13 bases between. Germline CDR1 reads LGHNA; CDR2 reads YNFKEQ. DNA of the CDR3: TGTGCCAGCAGCCAAGATCTCGTCCAGATTTACGAGCAGTACTTC. It is translated as CASSQDLVQIYEQYF.

The CDR3 sequence is CASSQEGGQRIEAFF. The CDR3 bases are TGTGCCAGCAGCCAAGAAGGAGGGCAGCGTATTGAAGCTTTCTTT. The rearrangement joins TRBV4-2 to TRBJ1-1; D is ambiguous. This CDR3 region has 15 residues. Germline V gives CDR1 LGHNA, CDR2 YNFKEQ. The V end lost 0 bases, the J end lost 7 bases, and 15 bases lay between the germline ends.

The V call is TRBV4-1, the J call TRBJ2-5, with 9 bases aligning to TRBD2. The ends lost 3 bases at V and 5 bases at J; junction bases unmatched: 7. This CDR3 spans 15 amino acids. The germline gives CDR1 MGHRA, CDR2 YSYEKL. In nucleotides, the CDR3 is TGCGCCAGCAGCCAGCCCGGGACTAGCAGTGAGACCCAGTACTTC. This gives the protein CASSQPGTSSETQYF.

This clone was seen many times. V and J are TRBV6-6 and TRBJ2-7; 11 bases fit TRBD1. Germline values: CDR1 MNHNY, CDR2 SVGAGI (reference sequence). V shed 6 bases and J 3 bases; nucleotides not matched to a gene: 10. There are 16 residues in the CDR3. The CDR3 nucleotides are TGTGCCAGCAGCCAGAATACCGGGACAGGGGGCTACGAGCAGTACTTC. Its translation: CASSQNTGTGGYEQYF.

In its sample, this clone was seen once. The genes are TRBV5-1 and TRBJ2-5; the match to TRBD2 covers 12 bases. V was pared by 0 bases and J by 0 bases, with 6 bases of the junction left unmatched. The CDR3 is 18 residues long. Germline CDR1 reads SGHRS; CDR2 reads YFSETQ. In nucleotides, the CDR3 is TGCGCCAGCAGCTTGGTACTAGCGGGGGGCAAATACCAAGAGACCCAGTACTTC. As protein: CASSLVLAGGKYQETQYF.

V usage is TRBV7-9 and J usage is TRBJ2-7, with D possibly matching TRBD1 (6 bases). Germline V CDR1 and CDR2: SEHNR, FQNEAQ (reference sequence). CDR3 length equals 12 residues. Trimming shortened V by 1 base and J by 6 bases, and 7 bases separated the two germline ends. Here the CDR3 DNA reads TGTGCCAGCAGCTTAGAAGGGGGCGAGCAGTACTTC. Protein sequence: CASSLEGGEQYF. Full variable domain (missing parts from reference TRBV7-9 and TRBJ2-7): DTGVSQNPRHKITKRGQNVTFRCDPISEHNRLYWYRQTLGQGPEFLTYFQNEAQLEKSRLLSDRFSAERPKGSFSTLEIQRTEQGDSAMYLCASSLEGGEQYFGPGTRLTVT.

This clone was seen once. The J gene is TRBJ2-2, the V gene TRBV3-1 (or the pseudogene TRBV3-2); weak D call: TRBD2 (6 bases). Trimming took off 1 base at V and 2 bases at J, with 11 bases between the two ends. This CDR3 comprises 16 residues. The germline CDR1 and CDR2 sequences are LGHDT and YNNKEL (reference sequence). The CDR3 loop is CASSQAGTFNTGELFF. DNA for the CDR3: TGTGCCAGCAGCCAAGCCGGGACTTTCAACACCGGGGAGCTGTTTTTT.

The gene calls are TRBV30 and TRBJ2-2, with 7 bases lining up with TRBD1. The CDR3 sequence is 13 residues long. Germline trimming cut 3 bases from V and 7 bases from J; bases unmatched to any gene: 5. Germline CDR1 GTSNPN, CDR2 SVGIG (reference sequence). CDR3 region: CAWRLQGLGELFF. DNA of the CDR3: TGTGCCTGGAGATTACAGGGGCTCGGGGAGCTGTTTTTT.

V gene TRBV14 combines with J gene TRBJ2-2; no clear D gene. Germline V gene lookup returns CDR1 SGHDN and CDR2 FVKESK. V was clipped by 2 bases and J by 5 bases, with 6 bases between them. This CDR3 region has 13 residues. The CDR3 region has the DNA TGTGCCAGCAGCCAATACATAACCGGGGAGCTGTTTTTT. Translation gives CASSQYITGELFF.

This chain uses TRBV9 with TRBJ2-7; TRBD2 matches 11 bases. V was pared by 4 bases and J by 2 bases, with 8 bases of the junction left unmatched. This CDR3 contains 16 residues. Germline V gene sequence: CDR1 SGDLS, CDR2 YYNGEE. The CDR3 loop reads CASSPPGTSGPYEQYF. CDR3 DNA: TGTGCCAGCAGCCCACCCGGGACTAGCGGTCCCTACGAGCAGTACTTC.

This chain links TRBV18 with TRBJ2-6; D is possibly TRBD1 (6 bases). CDR3 length: 15 amino acids. Germline assignment: CDR1 KGHSH and CDR2 LQKENI. Deletions cut 6 bases from V and 0 bases from J, with 9 bases between. CDR3 coding DNA: TGTGCCAGCTCGGGACAAAACTCTGGGGCCAACGTCCTGACTTTC. It encodes CASSGQNSGANVLTF.

This clone showed up just once. The chain carries TRBV24-1 and TRBJ2-7, with D maybe TRBD2 (6 bases). The V and J ends lost 0 bases and 1 base respectively, with 12 bases between them. The CDR3 is 16 amino acids. CDR1 KGHDR and CDR2 SFDVKD come from the germline V gene. The DNA of the CDR3 is TGTGCCACCAGTGATTTGGGGGACGGAGGGTCCTACGAGCAGTACTTC. Its protein is CATSDLGDGGSYEQYF.

The chain combines TRBV5-1 with TRBJ2-5, with 14 bases lining up with TRBD2. The CDR3 has 16 residues. V dropped 5 bases and J dropped 5; count of bases not matched to a gene: 8. Germline CDR1 and CDR2: SGHRS and YFSETQ. The CDR3 region is CASRTGLAGGRETQYF. The CDR3, as DNA: TGCGCCAGCAGAACCGGACTAGCGGGGGGCAGGGAGACCCAGTACTTC.

The J gene is TRBJ2-2, the V gene TRBV19, with 9 nucleotides matching TRBD1. With V trimmed by 3 bases and J by 7 bases, 6 bases remained unmatched. The CDR3 length is 15 residues. CDR1 is LNHDA and CDR2 is SQIVND in the germline V gene (reference sequence). The CDR3 DNA reads as TGTGCCAGTAGTATGACAGGGGGGACTGTCGGGGAGCTGTTTTTT. Its translation: CASSMTGGTVGELFF.

This clone has just one count. The rearrangement links TRBV7-2 to TRBJ2-3; TRBD2 aligns across 9 bases. This CDR3 is 15 amino acids long. V shed 1 base, J shed 6 bases, and the junction held 5 bases outside the gene matches. Germline CDR1 SGHTA, CDR2 FQGNSA. Written as DNA, the CDR3 is TGTGCCAGCAGCTTAGGCGGGGGGGCCTGGGATACGCAGTATTTT. Encoded protein: CASSLGGGAWDTQYF.

This chain links TRBV27 with TRBJ1-6; the D is unclear. The CDR3 has 14 amino acids. Per germline, CDR1 MNHEY and CDR2 SMNVEV (reference sequence). The V and J ends lost 6 bases and 7 bases respectively, with 13 bases between them. The CDR3 region has the DNA TGTGCCAGCAGCCTAGAACTTACAAATTCACCCCTCCACTTT. Translated, it gives CASSLELTNSPLHF.

This CDR3 reads CASSQDAGGKSDTQYF. For the CDR3, the DNA is TGTGCCAGCAGCCAAGATGCGGGGGGAAAGTCCGATACGCAGTATTTT. The J gene is TRBJ2-3, the V gene TRBV4-2, with 8 bases that match TRBD2. The CDR3 is made up of 16 amino acids. Germline V gene lookup returns CDR1 LGHNA and CDR2 YNFKEQ. Germline trimming cut 0 bases from V and 6 bases from J; bases unmatched to any gene: 8.